This is a list of T cell receptor beta chains from one sample in a study of Ad26.COV2.S vaccination and SARS-CoV-2 variants. The table came from immunoSEQ multiplex PCR; TCRdb's copy has only in-frame clones and leaves some out. The sample has some 340,000 clones, about 86% seen once; the top ten hold around 2%. The source material was peripheral blood, sampled in a trial of Ad26.COV2.S vaccine versus placebo. The receptors were gathered from a person aged 18-60 years who received the Ad26.COV2.S COVID-19 vaccine or a placebo. The CDR3 runs from the conserved cysteine through the conserved F or W. D genes are given only for firm matches. For some rows the clone size is stated as once, few or many, or as a class when expanded; others skip it.

CDR3 length: 15; J gene: TRBJ2-7; D gene: .; V gene: TRBV10-1; clone size: .; CDR3 protein: CASSEGLGGSYEQYF; CDR3 DNA: TGCGCCAGCAGTGAGGGCCTAGGGGGCTCCTACGAGCAGTACTTC
CDR3 length: 12; J gene: TRBJ2-1; D gene: .; V gene: TRBV15; clone size: .; CDR3 protein: CATGTSHNEQFF; CDR3 DNA: TGTGCCACCGGGACGAGCCACAATGAGCAGTTCTTC
CDR3 length: 15; J gene: TRBJ1-6; D gene: TRBD1; V gene: TRBV19; clone size: once; CDR3 protein: CASEAGQGNNSPLHF; CDR3 DNA: TGTGCCAGTGAAGCCGGACAGGGCAACAATTCACCCCTCCACTTT
CDR3 length: 14; J gene: TRBJ1-2; D gene: .; V gene: TRBV29-1; clone size: .; CDR3 protein: CSVSGQFADYGYTF; CDR3 DNA: TGCAGCGTTTCGGGCCAGTTTGCTGACTATGGCTACACCTTC
CDR3 length: 14; J gene: TRBJ1-4; D gene: .; V gene: TRBV5-6; clone size: .; CDR3 protein: CASSLEGYNEKLFF; CDR3 DNA: TGTGCCAGCAGCTTGGAGGGGTATAATGAAAAACTGTTTTTT
CDR3 length: 13; J gene: TRBJ2-7; D gene: .; V gene: TRBV5-4; clone size: .; CDR3 protein: CASSLETTYEQYF; CDR3 DNA: TGTGCCAGCAGCTTGGAGACTACCTACGAGCAGTACTTC
CDR3 length: 15; J gene: TRBJ1-1; D gene: TRBD1; V gene: TRBV19; clone size: .; CDR3 protein: CASSPTGSLVTEAFF; CDR3 DNA: TGTGCCAGTAGCCCGACAGGGTCTCTAGTCACTGAAGCTTTCTTT
CDR3 length: 18; J gene: TRBJ2-3; D gene: .; V gene: TRBV5-1; clone size: .; CDR3 protein: CASSPRGFHGGFTDTQYF; CDR3 DNA: TGCGCCAGCAGCCCACGGGGATTCCACGGGGGATTCACAGATACGCAGTATTTT
CDR3 length: 14; J gene: TRBJ2-1; D gene: .; V gene: TRBV7-2; clone size: .; CDR3 protein: CASSPQVGNSGQFF; CDR3 DNA: TGTGCCAGCAGCCCCCAGGTGGGGAACTCGGGGCAGTTCTTC
CDR3 length: 17; J gene: TRBJ2-1; D gene: .; V gene: TRBV6-2/TRBV6-3; clone size: few; CDR3 protein: CASSYSIQGFGYNEQFF; CDR3 DNA: TGTGCCAGCAGTTACTCGATACAGGGTTTTGGGTACAATGAGCAGTTCTTC
CDR3 length: 14; J gene: TRBJ2-3; D gene: .; V gene: TRBV7-3; clone size: .; CDR3 protein: CASSPLATADTQYF; CDR3 DNA: TGTGCCAGCAGCCCCTTAGCAACGGCAGATACGCAGTATTTT